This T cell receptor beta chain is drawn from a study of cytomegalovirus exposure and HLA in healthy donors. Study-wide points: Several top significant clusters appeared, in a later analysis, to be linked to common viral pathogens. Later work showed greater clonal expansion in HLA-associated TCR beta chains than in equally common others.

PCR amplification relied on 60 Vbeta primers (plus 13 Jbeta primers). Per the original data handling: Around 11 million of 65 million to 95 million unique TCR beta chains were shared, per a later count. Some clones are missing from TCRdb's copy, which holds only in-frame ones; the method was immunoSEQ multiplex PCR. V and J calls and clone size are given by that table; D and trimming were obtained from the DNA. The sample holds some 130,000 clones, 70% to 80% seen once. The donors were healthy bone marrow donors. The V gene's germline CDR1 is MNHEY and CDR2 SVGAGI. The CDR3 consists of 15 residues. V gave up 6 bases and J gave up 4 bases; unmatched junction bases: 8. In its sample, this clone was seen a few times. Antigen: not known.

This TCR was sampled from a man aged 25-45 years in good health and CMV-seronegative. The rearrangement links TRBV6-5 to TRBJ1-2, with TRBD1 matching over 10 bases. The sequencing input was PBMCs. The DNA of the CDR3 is TGTGCCAGCAGCTACCGAGGGGACAGGGGCTATGGCTACACCTTC. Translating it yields CASSYRGDRGYGYTF.